A single sample is the source of the 29 T cell receptor beta chains below, sequenced in a study of T cells in localized non-small cell lung cancer. Assay used: immunoSEQ multiplex PCR; TCRdb lists only in-frame clones, some missing. The sample has about 14,000 clones; 28% are singletons. The sequenced sample was lung tumor tissue, obtained before any cancer treatment. Source of these receptors: a female donor older than 55 with stage I lung adenocarcinoma.

Only a few counts were recorded for this clone. This CDR3 reads CASSSLDRGDGEQYF. The CDR3, as DNA: TGTGCCAGCAGCTCGTTGGACAGGGGGGATGGAGAGCAGTACTTC. The chain carries TRBV11-3 and TRBJ2-7, with 10 bases lining up with TRBD1. From germline, CDR1 is SGHNT and CDR2 YENEEA. The CDR3 length is 15 residues. The ends lost 4 bases at V and 7 bases at J; junction bases unmatched: 10. Full variable domain (rest looked up from reference TRBV11-3 and TRBJ2-7): EAGVVQSPRYKIIEKKQPVAFWCNPISGHNTLYWYLQNLGQGPELLIRYENEEAVDDSQLPKDRFSAERLKGVDSTLKIQPAELGDSAVYLCASSSLDRGDGEQYFGPGTRLTVT.

In this sample, this clone is medium-sized. The V and J genes are TRBV11-3 and TRBJ2-1; 9 bases fit TRBD2. CDR1 is SGHNT and CDR2 is YENEEA in the germline V gene. CDR3 length: 16 amino acids. Unmatched junction bases numbered 8, after V lost 3 bases and J lost 5 bases. The CDR3 region has the DNA TGTGCCAGCAGCTTTCTTGGGCTAGCGGGAAACAATGAGCAGTTCTTC. Residues: CASSFLGLAGNNEQFF.

The chain is built from TRBV6-8 and TRBJ2-7; TRBD1 agrees at 7 bases. Looked up from germline, CDR1 is MNHGY and CDR2 is SAAAGT. Unmatched junction bases numbered 7, after V lost 5 bases and J lost 6 bases. The length of the CDR3 is 13 residues. CDR3 nucleotides: TGTGCCAGCAGTCTGACAGGGAATAGCGAGCAGTACTTC. Encoded protein: CASSLTGNSEQYF.

This clone is medium-sized by share. This chain connects TRBV6-8 to TRBJ1-5, with D unclear. Germline lookup yields CDR1 MNHGY and CDR2 SAAAGT. The CDR3 has 16 amino acids. V lost 0 bases, J lost 2 bases, and 11 bases lay in between. The CDR3 DNA is TGTGCCAGCAGTTACTCGATGAACTCGGGCAATCAGCCCCAGCATTTT. Protein product: CASSYSMNSGNQPQHF.

This clone was seen repeatedly, ten times or more. This sequence joins TRBV11-3 and TRBJ2-1, with 9 bases aligning to TRBD2. The CDR3 loop spans 15 amino acids. J gave up 4 bases and V 3 bases, and 4 bases lay outside the gene matches. Germline assignment: CDR1 SGHNT and CDR2 YENEEA. This CDR3 reads CASSLGAGGYNEQFF. CDR3 bases: TGTGCCAGCAGCTTGGGGGCGGGAGGGTACAATGAGCAGTTCTTC. The variable domain in full, with the rest retrieved from reference TRBV11-3 and TRBJ2-1, is EAGVVQSPRYKIIEKKQPVAFWCNPISGHNTLYWYLQNLGQGPELLIRYENEEAVDDSQLPKDRFSAERLKGVDSTLKIQPAELGDSAVYLCASSLGAGGYNEQFFGPGTRLTVL.

Only a few counts were recorded for this clone. The limits of the CDR3 on the DNA are not certain, so only TCRdb's listed CDR3 is given. V gene TRBV25-1 combines with J gene TRBJ1-5; TRBD1 was called by the table and not checked on the DNA. The CDR3 region is 17 residues in length, termini included. Germline V gene data show CDR1 as MGHDK and CDR2 as SYGVNS. The CDR3 sequence: CASSEFRARGKDQPQHF.

The rearrangement links TRBV14 to TRBJ2-5, with 9 bases fitting TRBD2. There are 14 residues in the CDR3. The V segment lost 1 base and the J segment 7 bases; nucleotides outside the gene matches: 4. Germline V lookup: CDR1 SGHDN, CDR2 FVKESK. The CDR3 DNA reads TGTGCCAGCAGCCAAGCGGGACTAGCTGGGACCCAGTACTTC. Residues: CASSQAGLAGTQYF. The whole variable domain, remainder taken from reference TRBV14 and TRBJ2-5, is EAGVTQFPSHSVIEKGQTVTLRCDPISGHDNLYWYRRVMGKEIKFLLHFVKESKQDESGMPNNRFLAERTGGTYSTLKVQPAELEDSGVYFCASSQAGLAGTQYFGPGTRLLVL.

There are a few counts of this clone. This chain uses TRBV11-3 with TRBJ2-1; 10 bases fit TRBD2. This CDR3 is 20 amino acids long. J was trimmed by 7 bases and V by 4 bases; bases with no gene match: 22. The germline CDR1 and CDR2 sequences are SGHNT and YENEEA. CDR3 loop: CASSSRDRGRWLAGENEQFF. The CDR3 DNA reads as TGTGCCAGCAGCTCCCGTGATCGCGGAAGGTGGCTAGCGGGAGAGAATGAGCAGTTCTTC.

There are a few counts of this clone. This chain uses TRBV5-1 with TRBJ2-2; D gene uncertain. The CDR3 is 14 amino acids. Between the trimmed V and J ends, which lost 4 bases and 1 base, there was a span of 8 bases. Germline V gene sequence: CDR1 SGHRS, CDR2 YFSETQ. CDR3 nucleotides: TGCGCCAGCAGCAACTTTATGAACACCGGGGAGCTGTTTTTT. It codes for CASSNFMNTGELFF.

The rearrangement links TRBV6-8 to TRBJ1-1; TRBD1 aligns across 8 bases. CDR3 length equals 13 residues. J lost 4 bases, V lost 6 bases, and 4 bases had no gene match. The germline gives CDR1 MNHGY, CDR2 SAAAGT. CDR3 amino acids: CASRDRAPTEAFF. For the CDR3, the DNA is TGTGCCAGCAGGGACAGGGCGCCCACTGAAGCTTTCTTT.

This chain joins TRBV11-3 and TRBJ2-1, with 11 nucleotides matching TRBD2. Germline loops: CDR1 SGHNT, CDR2 YENEEA. After removal of 5 bases from V and 6 bases from J, the junction contained 6 bases not matched to a gene. CDR3 length: 15 residues. The DNA for the CDR3 is TGTGCCAGCAGCGCCGGGACTAGCGGAGTCAATGAGCAGTTCTTC. It is translated as CASSAGTSGVNEQFF.

CDR3: CASSPDRAGYGYTF. Written as DNA, the CDR3 is TGCGCCAGCAGCCCCGACAGGGCGGGCTATGGCTACACCTTC. This chain links TRBV4-1 with TRBJ1-2; 7 bases align to TRBD1. The V gene end was trimmed by 4 bases and the J gene end by 4 bases; junction bases not matched to a gene: 6. The CDR3 spans 14 residues. CDR1 is MGHRA and CDR2 is YSYEKL in the germline V gene.

This clone was found a few times. The chain recombines TRBV23-1 with TRBJ1-1; D ambiguous. TRBV23-1 is an ORF, with its function uncertain. The CDR3 has 13 residues. The ends were cut back, 6 bases at V and 5 bases at J, with 13 bases in the middle. Here the CDR3 DNA reads TGCGCCAGCAGCTTTGAAACTTGGACTGAAGCTTTCTTT. It codes for CASSFETWTEAFF.

This clone occurred a few times. The chain has TRBV6-8 and TRBJ1-2; 8 bases match TRBD1. CDR1 MNHGY and CDR2 SAAAGT come from the germline V gene. The V and J ends lost 6 bases and 4 bases, in that order; junction bases with no gene match: 1. This CDR3 has 12 amino acids. CDR3 protein: CASRTGAYGYTF. DNA for the CDR3: TGTGCCAGCAGGACAGGGGCCTATGGCTACACCTTC.

The chain couples TRBV19 to TRBJ1-1; TRBD1 is a possible D gene (5 bases). Per the germline V gene, CDR1 is LNHDA and CDR2 is SQIVND (reference sequence). V shed 3 bases and J shed 5 bases, with 19 bases lying between them. This CDR3 is 16 amino acids long. The CDR3 DNA reads TGTGCCAGTAGTATCCCGGCAGGGCCCACCGGGACTGAAGCTTTCTTT. The encoded protein is CASSIPAGPTGTEAFF. Variable domain in full (rest from reference TRBV19 and TRBJ1-1): DGGITQSPKYLFRKEGQNVTLSCEQNLNHDAMYWYRQDPGQGLRLIYYSQIVNDFQKGDIAEGYSVSREKKESFPLTVTSAQKNPTAFYLCASSIPAGPTGTEAFFGQGTRLTVV.

This clone was detected many times. The chain carries TRBV7-5 and TRBJ2-5; TRBD2, as called in the table, went unchecked against the DNA. TRBV7-5 is deemed a pseudogene. CDR3 length: 15 residues. The CDR3 DNA follows: TGTGCCAGCAGCTTAGGCGGGGGGAATCCAGGGACCCAGTACTTC. It encodes CASSLGGGNPGTQYF.

V is TRBV9 and J is TRBJ1-6; D possibly corresponds to TRBD1 (5 bases). Germline V gene data show CDR1 as SGDLS and CDR2 as YYNGEE. V was cut by 4 bases and J by 10 bases, with 15 bases left in between. The CDR3 extends over 14 amino acids. CDR3 coding DNA: TGTGCCAGCAGCTCACTTTCAGGGATCTCACCCCTCCACTTT. Protein sequence: CASSSLSGISPLHF.

In DNA, the CDR3 is TGTGCCAGCTCACCAGTGGGCCCTCCGGGAGAGACCCAGTACTTC. Encoded protein: CASSPVGPPGETQYF. The rearrangement joins TRBV18 to TRBJ2-5; D gene ambiguous. Between the trimmed V and J ends, which lost 2 bases and 4 bases, there was a span of 14 bases. CDR3 length: 15 amino acids. In germline, CDR1 is KGHSH, CDR2 LQKENI.

This clone appeared a few times. V gene TRBV9 combines with J gene TRBJ1-1; maybe TRBD1 (5 bases). The CDR3 totals 13 residues. In germline, CDR1 is SGDLS, CDR2 YYNGEE. Trimming pared 3 bases from V and 7 bases from J, leaving 13 bases between. CDR3 coding DNA: TGTGCCAGCAGCGCCACCAGGGATAATGAAGCTTTCTTT. Its translation: CASSATRDNEAFF.

In this sample, this clone turned up once. The V call is TRBV18, the J call TRBJ2-2; the match to TRBD1 covers 8 bases. The CDR3 has 13 amino acids. V was pared by 6 bases and J by 7 bases, with 4 bases of the junction left unmatched. From germline, CDR1 is KGHSH and CDR2 LQKENI. CDR3 region: CASSRDRLGELFF. CDR3 nucleotide sequence: TGTGCCAGCTCTCGGGACAGGCTCGGGGAGCTGTTTTTT.

By sample share, this clone is medium-sized. The V and J genes are TRBV11-3 and TRBJ2-1; D remains unclear. Germline lookup yields CDR1 SGHNT and CDR2 YENEEA. V gave up 4 bases and J gave up 0 bases, with 7 bases separating them. CDR3 length: 14 residues. The CDR3 region is CASSSTYSYNEQFF. The CDR3 coding sequence is TGTGCCAGCAGCTCCACTTACTCCTACAATGAGCAGTTCTTC.

This clone was seen more than once but under ten times. The chain employs TRBV6-8 and TRBJ1-2, with no clear D. V gave up 4 bases and J gave up 2 bases, with 11 bases separating them. The CDR3 extends over 14 amino acids. The germline V gene has CDR1 MNHGY and CDR2 SAAAGT. Written as DNA, the CDR3 is TGTGCCAGCAGTTCGCCGATGGGAAACTATGGCTACACCTTC. This translates into CASSSPMGNYGYTF.

This chain connects TRBV6-8 to TRBJ2-1; 7 nucleotides agree with TRBD1. Looked up from germline, CDR1 is MNHGY and CDR2 is SAAAGT. This CDR3 comprises 14 residues. The ends lost 7 bases at V and 4 bases at J; junction bases unmatched: 7. CDR3 coding DNA: TGTGCCAGCATGAAAGGGACAGTTTACAATGAGCAGTTCTTC. Translated: CASMKGTVYNEQFF.

This clone was detected ten times or more. The chain recombines TRBV7-2 with TRBJ1-2, with unresolved D. The germline CDR1 and CDR2 sequences are SGHTA and FQGNSA. V lost 5 bases to trimming and J lost 2 bases, with 9 bases between them. The CDR3 runs 13 residues. In DNA form, the CDR3 reads TGTGCCAGCAGCGAGGCATTGAACTATGGCTACACCTTC. Its protein is CASSEALNYGYTF.

This clone qualifies as medium-sized. The rearrangement joins TRBV11-3 to TRBJ2-3; 14 nucleotides line up with TRBD2. This CDR3 contains 17 residues. Germline assignment: CDR1 SGHNT and CDR2 YENEEA. The V gene end was trimmed by 4 bases and the J gene end by 5 bases; junction bases not matched to a gene: 8. Here the CDR3 reads CASSSGTSGSLVDTQYF. In DNA, the CDR3 is TGTGCCAGCAGCTCCGGGACTAGCGGGAGTCTTGTAGATACGCAGTATTTT. Full variable domain (missing parts from reference TRBV11-3 and TRBJ2-3): EAGVVQSPRYKIIEKKQPVAFWCNPISGHNTLYWYLQNLGQGPELLIRYENEEAVDDSQLPKDRFSAERLKGVDSTLKIQPAELGDSAVYLCASSSGTSGSLVDTQYFGPGTRLTVL.

The chain recombines TRBV6-8 with TRBJ1-4; no definite D call. The CDR3 consists of 15 residues. V gave up 2 bases and J gave up 2 bases, with 9 bases separating them. Per the germline V gene, CDR1 is MNHGY and CDR2 is SAAAGT. The CDR3 DNA sequence: TGTGCCAGCAGTTACCCGGCGGCCACTAATGAAAAACTGTTTTTT. Residues: CASSYPAATNEKLFF.

This clone appeared a few times. The chain's CDR3 is CASRGGSSYNEQFF. DNA of the CDR3: TGTGCCAGCAGGGGAGGGAGCTCCTACAATGAGCAGTTCTTC. The chain uses TRBV6-8 and TRBJ2-1; 7 bases align to TRBD2. J was trimmed by 0 bases and V by 6 bases; bases with no gene match: 2. Germline V gives CDR1 MNHGY, CDR2 SAAAGT. This CDR3 is built from 14 residues.

The chain joins TRBV19 to TRBJ1-1; D gene uncertain. The germline gives CDR1 LNHDA, CDR2 SQIVND (reference sequence). CDR3 size: 15 residues. The ends were cut back, 7 bases at V and 3 bases at J, with 18 bases in the middle. The CDR3 region is CASTLYTPPDTEAFF. In DNA form, the CDR3 reads TGTGCCAGTACTCTATATACCCCGCCGGACACTGAAGCTTTCTTT. The variable domain in full, with the rest retrieved from reference TRBV19 and TRBJ1-1, is DGGITQSPKYLFRKEGQNVTLSCEQNLNHDAMYWYRQDPGQGLRLIYYSQIVNDFQKGDIAEGYSVSREKKESFPLTVTSAQKNPTAFYLCASTLYTPPDTEAFFGQGTRLTVV.

This clone has only a few counts. The genes are TRBV6-8 and TRBJ2-7; either TRBD1 or TRBD2 may supply D (5 bases each). CDR3 length: 14 amino acids. Per germline, CDR1 MNHGY and CDR2 SAAAGT. V lost 6 bases, J lost 6 bases, and 18 bases lay in between. The CDR3 DNA is TGTGCCAGCAGGCCTCGGGGCATCTCTTCCGAGCAGTACTTC. Translating gives CASRPRGISSEQYF.